This T cell receptor (beta chain) derives from a study of blood T cells in healthy people across ages. Study overall: About one barcoded beta molecule per two T cells was the capture yield of template switching. Study-wide results and caveats: Naive CD4+ cell counts and diversity both ran higher in long-lived than in aged donors.

About this clonotype: Antigen specificity is unknown.

The ends lost 4 bases at V and 4 bases at J; junction bases unmatched: 10. In germline, CDR1 is MGHRA, CDR2 YSYEKL. CDR3 size: 16 residues. A second PCR, run for roughly 6 to 11 cycles, used a sample-barcoded 5' primer plus a J-beta primer mix. TCRdb reanalysed the 5' RACE reads using MiXCR and keeps one entry per CDR3 protein. Of under 2 million distinct CDR3 sequences in the sample, about 35% are singletons; the top ten hold 11%. The source of this sequence is a woman aged 30 to 39 in good health. The V and J genes are TRBV4-1 and TRBJ2-7; 10 positions agree with TRBD1. Material for sequencing was blood. CDR3 bases: TGCGCCAGCAGCCTCGTCGGACAGGGGGGGCAGTACGAGCAGTACTTC. It is translated as CASSLVGQGGQYEQYF.